This is a list of T cell receptor beta chains from one sample in a study of blood T cells in healthy people across ages. MiXCR, run by TCRdb on the 5' RACE reads, gives a single entry per CDR3 protein. The repertoire holds about 1.4 million distinct CDR3 sequences, with 45% to 70% as singletons. Input material: blood. These receptors were collected from a man aged 18 to 29 in good health. CDR3s include the opening cysteine and the closing phenylalanine or tryptophan. The D gene is left open where the match is weak. Not all rows give a size; the values are once, few, many and, for expanded clones, a class.

j_call: TRBJ2-5; v_call: TRBV10-3; clone_size: NA; d_call: NA; cdr3_nt: TGTGCCATCAGTGGCCCGGGGGACAAAGAGAAGGAGACCCAGTACTTC; cdr3_aa: CAISGPGDKEKETQYF
j_call: TRBJ2-7; v_call: TRBV4-1; clone_size: few; d_call: TRBD1; cdr3_nt: TGCGCCAGCAGCATTCCGGGACAGGGGACGTCCGAGCAGTACTTC; cdr3_aa: CASSIPGQGTSEQYF
j_call: TRBJ2-3; v_call: TRBV7-9; clone_size: NA; d_call: TRBD2; cdr3_nt: TGTGCCAGCAGCCAGACCTGGGCTAGCGGGGGGTCAGATACGCAGTATTTT; cdr3_aa: CASSQTWASGGSDTQYF
j_call: TRBJ2-5; v_call: TRBV7-9; clone_size: NA; d_call: TRBD2; cdr3_nt: TGTGCCAGCAGCTTAATCAGGGAGGGAGAGACCCAGTACTTC; cdr3_aa: CASSLIREGETQYF
j_call: TRBJ2-3; v_call: TRBV7-2; clone_size: NA; d_call: TRBD2; cdr3_nt: TGTGCCAGCAGCTTAGCGCTTGGACTAGCGGGGGTTCTGGCCAGTAGCAGTACGCAGTATTTT; cdr3_aa: CASSLALGLAGVLASSSTQYF
j_call: TRBJ2-5; v_call: TRBV20-1; clone_size: NA; d_call: NA; cdr3_nt: TGCAGTGCCCGGGACGGTGCCGTGCTCTTGGAGACCCAGTACTTC; cdr3_aa: CSARDGAVLLETQYF
j_call: TRBJ1-5; v_call: TRBV4-2; clone_size: NA; d_call: NA; cdr3_nt: TGTGCCAGCAGCCAAGCAAACTGGCCGGGGGCCGCTAATCAGCCCCAGCATTTT; cdr3_aa: CASSQANWPGAANQPQHF
j_call: TRBJ1-1; v_call: TRBV7-2; clone_size: once; d_call: NA; cdr3_nt: TGTGCCAGCAGCTTTACACCGACTAACACTGAAGCTTTCTTT; cdr3_aa: CASSFTPTNTEAFF
j_call: TRBJ2-5; v_call: TRBV18; clone_size: NA; d_call: TRBD2; cdr3_nt: TGTGCCAGCTCAGCAAGCGGGGGGGCCGGTGAGACCCAGTACTTC; cdr3_aa: CASSASGGAGETQYF
j_call: TRBJ2-3; v_call: TRBV3-1; clone_size: NA; d_call: NA; cdr3_nt: TGTGCCAGCAGCCAATTAGGAGAGAGCACAGATACGCAGTATTTT; cdr3_aa: CASSQLGESTDTQYF
j_call: TRBJ2-7; v_call: TRBV4-1; clone_size: few; d_call: NA; cdr3_nt: TGCGCCAGCAGCCAAGATGAGGCAACCTACGAGCAGTACTTC; cdr3_aa: CASSQDEATYEQYF
j_call: TRBJ2-2; v_call: TRBV7-9; clone_size: NA; d_call: NA; cdr3_nt: TGTGCCAGCAGCTTACTTTACCGGGGGCGAAACACCGGGGAGCTGTTTTTT; cdr3_aa: CASSLLYRGRNTGELFF